Listed here is a single T cell receptor (beta chain). The ends were cut back, 2 bases at V and 9 bases at J, with 12 bases in the middle. CDR1 and CDR2 from the germline V gene are SGDLS and YYNGEE. The CDR3 has 13 residues. This sample was taken from a study of blood T cell repertoires in COVID-19. About the study: Spain, Italy and the United States supplied samples that represented acute and convalescent COVID-19. Nucleic acid was either cDNA or gDNA, and it came from T cells, B-cell-depleted T cells, or PBMCs.

Authors' data handling: Nucleated cell counts were estimated from reference gene primer amplification. Sequenced by immunoSEQ multiplex PCR; TCRdb stores in-frame clones only, minus some. V and J calls and clone size are given by that table; D and trimming were obtained from the DNA. Among approximately 57,000 clones listed, more than 75% were seen once. The sample comprised peripheral blood. This chain links TRBV9 with TRBJ2-1; tentatively, D is TRBD2 (6 bases). This receptor was obtained from a man aged 45-65 years with acute or convalescent COVID-19. The CDR3 DNA sequence: TGTGCCAGCAGCGTTGGGGGGATCGGTGAGCAGTTCTTC. Protein sequence: CASSVGGIGEQFF.